These 8 T cell receptor beta chains share one sample of origin, sequenced in a study of blood T cell repertoires in COVID-19. Clones were read by immunoSEQ multiplex PCR, and TCRdb kept only the in-frame ones, dropping some. The data show almost 350,000 clones, with about nine tenths seen just once and 3.9% held by the top ten. Sequenced material: peripheral blood. The receptor source for this set is a woman aged 60-75 years with COVID-19, enrolled during active disease.

The chain is built from TRBV5-1 and TRBJ2-7; D is undetermined. The CDR3 runs to 15 residues. The germline V and J ends were trimmed by 3 bases and 2 bases, with 15 bases remaining between them. CDR1 and CDR2 (germline): SGHRS, YFSETQ. DNA for the CDR3: TGCGCCAGCAGCTCCCGGGTTGCCGGAGCCTACGAGCAGTACTTC. Its translation: CASSSRVAGAYEQYF.

The rearrangement uses TRBV5-1 and TRBJ1-5; the match to TRBD1 covers 7 bases. V lost 4 bases and J lost 5; bases outside the gene matches: 15. The length of the CDR3 is 17 residues. In germline, CDR1 is SGHRS, CDR2 YFSETQ. The CDR3 here is CASSPGLRQGRDQPQHF. As DNA, the CDR3 is TGCGCCAGCAGCCCAGGGTTGAGACAGGGCCGCGATCAGCCCCAGCATTTT.

This chain connects TRBV3-1 (or the pseudogene TRBV3-2) to TRBJ1-1; D is uncertain. Trimming cost V 1 base and J 5 bases, with 11 bases left between them. Germline V lookup: CDR1 LGHDT, CDR2 YNNKEL (reference sequence). This CDR3 is built from 14 residues. CDR3 region: CASSQGSRGTEAFF. DNA of the CDR3: TGTGCCAGCAGCCAAGGATCGAGAGGGACTGAAGCTTTCTTT.

The chain couples TRBV5-4 to TRBJ2-7; TRBD1 might be the D (6 bases). The CDR3 length is 14 residues. The germline V gene has CDR1 SGHNT and CDR2 YYREEE (reference sequence). V was trimmed by 4 bases and J by 2 bases, leaving 13 bases between them. CDR3: CASSEDSLTYEQYF. The CDR3 region has the DNA TGTGCCAGCAGCGAGGACAGCCTTACCTACGAGCAGTACTTC.

This chain connects TRBV7-2 to TRBJ2-1; the D gene is possibly TRBD2 (7 bases). The germline V and J ends were trimmed by 10 bases and 8 bases, with 21 bases remaining between them. The CDR3 sequence is 14 residues long. Germline-derived CDR1 and CDR2 are SGHTA and FQGNSA. The CDR3 DNA follows: TGTGCCAAAGAGCTGGCGGGGGCGGGCTATGAGCAGTTCTTC. Its protein product is CAKELAGAGYEQFF. The complete variable domain, with remaining parts taken from reference TRBV7-2 and TRBJ2-1, reads GAGVSQSPSNKVTEKGKDVELRCDPISGHTALYWYRQSLGQGLEFLIYFQGNSAPDKSGLPSDRFSAERTGGSVSTLTIQRTQQEDSAVYLCAKELAGAGYEQFFGPGTRLTVL.

This clone was seen only once. The chain links TRBV24-1 to TRBJ2-1; 13 bases align to TRBD2. The length of the CDR3 is 16 residues. The germline CDR1 and CDR2 sequences are KGHDR and SFDVKD. After removal of 3 bases from V and 2 bases from J, the junction contained 0 bases not matched to a gene. CDR3 sequence reads: CATSDGLAGAYNEQFF. CDR3 nucleotides: TGTGCCACCAGTGATGGACTAGCGGGGGCCTACAATGAGCAGTTCTTC.

The chain carries TRBV2 and TRBJ1-2, with 8 nucleotides matching TRBD1. The CDR3 totals 14 residues. J gave up 7 bases and V 4 bases, and 8 bases lay outside the gene matches. Germline V gene lookup returns CDR1 SNHLY and CDR2 FYNNEI. The CDR3 DNA sequence: TGTGCCAGCAGTGTAGGCAGGGGGCTTATTGGCTACACCTTC. Translation gives CASSVGRGLIGYTF. The whole variable domain, remainder taken from reference TRBV2 and TRBJ1-2, is EPEVTQTPSHQVTQMGQEVILRCVPISNHLYFYWYRQILGQKVEFLVSFYNNEISEKSEIFDDQFSVERPDGSNFTLKIRSTKLEDSAMYFCASSVGRGLIGYTFGSGTRLTVV.

The chain combines TRBV9 with TRBJ2-1, with 8 bases matching TRBD2. Germline-derived CDR1 and CDR2 are SGDLS and YYNGEE. This CDR3 region has 17 residues. With V trimmed by 0 bases and J by 1 base, 6 bases remained unmatched. CDR3 loop: CASSVAGGGLSYNEQFF. CDR3 coding DNA: TGTGCCAGCAGCGTAGCAGGCGGGGGGCTTTCCTACAATGAGCAGTTCTTC.